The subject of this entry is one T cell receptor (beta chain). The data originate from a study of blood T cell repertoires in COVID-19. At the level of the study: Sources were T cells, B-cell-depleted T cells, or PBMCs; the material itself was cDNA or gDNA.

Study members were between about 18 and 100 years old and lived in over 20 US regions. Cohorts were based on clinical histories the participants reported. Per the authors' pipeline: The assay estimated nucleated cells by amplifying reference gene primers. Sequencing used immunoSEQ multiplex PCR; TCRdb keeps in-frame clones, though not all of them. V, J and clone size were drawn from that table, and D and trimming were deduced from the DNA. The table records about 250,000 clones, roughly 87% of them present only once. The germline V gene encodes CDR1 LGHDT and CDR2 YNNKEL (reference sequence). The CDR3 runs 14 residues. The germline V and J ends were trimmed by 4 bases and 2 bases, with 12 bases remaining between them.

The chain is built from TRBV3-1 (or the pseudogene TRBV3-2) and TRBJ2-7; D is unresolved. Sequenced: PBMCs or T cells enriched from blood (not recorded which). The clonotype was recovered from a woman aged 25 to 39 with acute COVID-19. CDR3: CASSPQRGTYEQYF. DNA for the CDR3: TGTGCCAGCAGCCCCCAGAGAGGTACCTACGAGCAGTACTTC.